This T cell receptor (beta chain) appears in the sequencing data of a study of blood T cells in healthy people across ages. CDR1 is MDHEN and CDR2 is SYDVKM in the germline V gene. The CDR3 is 15 amino acids. The V end lost 6 bases, the J end lost 3 bases, and 18 bases lay between the germline ends. The authors ran a second PCR of about 7 to 11 cycles using a sample-barcoded 5' primer and a J-beta primer mix. MiXCR, run by TCRdb on the 5' RACE reads, gives a single entry per CDR3 protein. The data show about 1.6 million distinct CDR3 sequences, with about 32% seen just once and roughly 10% held by the top ten. This clonotype appeared a few times. Extraction yielded at least 6 micrograms of total RNA per sample.

The sequence derives from a woman aged 25-40 years in good health. The sample was blood. The chain joins TRBV28 to TRBJ2-7; no definite D call. CDR3 sequence (DNA): TGTGCCAGCAGCCCCGTGGCAGGAATAGTCTACGAGCAGTACTTC. Translating gives CASSPVAGIVYEQYF.